This T cell receptor beta chain came from a study of blood T cell repertoires in COVID-19. About the study: Sources were T cells, B-cell-depleted T cells, or PBMCs; the material itself was cDNA or gDNA.

Clinical histories supplied by participants themselves formed the basis of cohort assignment. Individuals in the exposed group had encountered a COVID-19 case within 2 weeks preceding study entry. This table comes from immunoSEQ multiplex PCR, and its TCRdb copy is limited to in-frame clones, with some not included. Of some 400,000 clones listed, approximately 90% are singletons. The source of this sequence is a woman aged 40 to 50 who had been exposed to COVID-19. Material for sequencing was PBMCs or T cells enriched from blood (not recorded which).

As DNA, the CDR3 is TGTGCCAGCTCCCCGCCGGCAGGAAACATTCAGTACTTC. It translates to CASSPPAGNIQYF. This rearrangement joins TRBV18 to TRBJ2-4; no clear D gene. The CDR3 spans 13 residues. V dropped 6 bases and J dropped 6 bases, with 12 bases sitting between them. The germline gives CDR1 KGHSH, CDR2 LQKENI.